This T cell receptor (beta chain) appears in the sequencing data of a study of T cell changes during pregnancy in multiple sclerosis. Libraries were prepared by immunoSEQ multiplex PCR; TCRdb keeps only in-frame clonotypes and omits some of them. This sample has about 28,000 clones, with roughly nine tenths found just once. V lost 3 bases and J lost 7, with 9 bases in between. The germline V gene has CDR1 SGHTA and CDR2 FQGTGA. This CDR3 is built from 13 residues. This TCR was recovered from a female donor with multiple sclerosis, enrolled in a pregnancy study. The V call is TRBV7-3, the J call TRBJ2-2; D remains unclear. The starting material was CD4+ T cells from peripheral blood mononuclear cells, obtained in the second trimester of pregnancy. CDR3 residues: CASSFSGDGELFF. The CDR3 nucleotides are TGTGCCAGCAGCTTTAGTGGTGACGGGGAGCTGTTTTTT. The full variable domain, its missing parts supplied by reference TRBV7-3 and TRBJ2-2, is GAGVSQTPSNKVTEKGKYVELRCDPISGHTALYWYRQSLGQGPEFLIYFQGTGAADDSGLPNDRFFAVRPEGSVSTLKIQRTERGDSAVYLCASSFSGDGELFFGEGSRLTVL.